A selection of T cell receptor beta chains follows, all from one sample in a study of blood T cell repertoires in COVID-19. Measured with immunoSEQ multiplex PCR; TCRdb has only the in-frame clones, and not every one. Seen here are roughly 300,000 clones, more than 80% observed once, and the top ten hold 5% to 7%. The material sequenced was peripheral blood. These receptors were collected from a man aged 18 to 35 who had recovered from COVID-19. Both conserved end residues are part of each CDR3. The order of the fields is D gene, J gene, V gene, clone size, CDR3 DNA, CDR3 protein. D genes are given only for firm matches. The listing skips clone size in some rows; elsewhere it reads once, few, many or a size class.

>NA|TRBJ2-2|TRBV7-9|few
TGTGCCAGCAGCTTACAGGGCGCCGGGGAGCTGTTTTTT
CASSLQGAGELFF
>NA|TRBJ1-5|TRBV30|NA
TGTGCCTGTTCTTACAGCAGCAATCAGCCCCAGCATTTT
CACSYSSNQPQHF
>TRBD1|TRBJ1-2|TRBV19|once
TGTGCCAGTAGGACTCGGGACAGGGCTAACTATGGCTACACCTTC
CASRTRDRANYGYTF
>NA|TRBJ2-4|TRBV5-1|NA
TGCGCCAGCAGCTCCGGGGACTCCAAAAACATTCAGTACTTC
CASSSGDSKNIQYF
>NA|TRBJ1-5|TRBV2|few
TGTGCCAGCAGTGAAGCGCCCGGGTGGCCCCAGCATTTT
CASSEAPGWPQHF
>NA|TRBJ1-1|TRBV2|NA
TGTGCCAGCAGTACAGTGAACACTGAAGCTTTCTTT
CASSTVNTEAFF
>NA|TRBJ2-7|TRBV7-6|NA
TGTGCCAGCAGCCCCCGAGGGACCTACGAGCAGTACTTC
CASSPRGTYEQYF
>NA|TRBJ2-5|TRBV7-2|NA
TGTGCCAGCAGCTTCCCCACAGGGGGGGTGAAAGAGACCCAGTACTTC
CASSFPTGGVKETQYF
>TRBD1|TRBJ2-7|TRBV6-6|NA
TGTGCCAGCAGGGGACAGGGGGCGAGTTACGAGCAGTACTTC
CASRGQGASYEQYF
>TRBD2|TRBJ2-1|TRBV2|NA
TGTGCCAGCAACCCCCTGGGGGGGGACTACAATGAGCAGTTCTTC
CASNPLGGDYNEQFF
>TRBD1|TRBJ1-2|TRBV19|NA
TGTGCCAGTAGTCTAGCGACAGGGAACTATGGCTACACCTTC
CASSLATGNYGYTF
>TRBD1|TRBJ2-1|TRBV29-1|NA
TGCAGCGTTGCCGCCGGGACAGGGGGCAATGAGCAGTTCTTC
CSVAAGTGGNEQFF
>NA|TRBJ1-1|TRBV2|few
TGTGCCAGCAGTGAGTCCAGGATGAACACTGAAGCTTTCTTT
CASSESRMNTEAFF
>TRBD2|TRBJ2-7|TRBV18|NA
TGTGCCAGCTCACCGAGCGGGGTTGCTGAGCAGTACTTC
CASSPSGVAEQYF
>NA|TRBJ1-1|TRBV30|NA
TGTGCCTGGAGCGCTAGAACTGAAGCTTTCTTT
CAWSARTEAFF
>NA|TRBJ2-2|TRBV7-9|NA
TGTGCCAGCACCCTGTGGGGGGGCGCGTTCACCGGGGAGCTGTTTTTT
CASTLWGGAFTGELFF
>NA|TRBJ2-2|TRBV12-3/TRBV12-4|NA
TGTGCCAGCAGTTTCGTTTCCGGGGAGCTGTTTTTT
CASSFVSGELFF